This TCR beta chain was recovered during a study of identical twins. This CDR3 is built from 13 residues. With 7 bases removed from V and 7 bases from J, the gap between germline ends came to 16 bases. In germline, CDR1 is SGHVS, CDR2 FQNEAQ. MiXCR was run by TCRdb on the 5' RACE reads, yielding one entry per CDR3 protein. The repertoire has 200,000 to 250,000 distinct CDR3 sequences, over 11% of them found once; the top ten carry about 9%. This clonotype was obtained from a woman aged 18-29 years in good health. The V gene is TRBV7-8, the J gene TRBJ2-5, with unresolved D. Sequenced: memory (CD45RO+) T cells sorted from blood. CDR3 in amino acids: CASTPAARWTQYF. As DNA, the CDR3 is TGTGCCAGCACCCCCGCCGCCCGGTGGACCCAGTACTTC.